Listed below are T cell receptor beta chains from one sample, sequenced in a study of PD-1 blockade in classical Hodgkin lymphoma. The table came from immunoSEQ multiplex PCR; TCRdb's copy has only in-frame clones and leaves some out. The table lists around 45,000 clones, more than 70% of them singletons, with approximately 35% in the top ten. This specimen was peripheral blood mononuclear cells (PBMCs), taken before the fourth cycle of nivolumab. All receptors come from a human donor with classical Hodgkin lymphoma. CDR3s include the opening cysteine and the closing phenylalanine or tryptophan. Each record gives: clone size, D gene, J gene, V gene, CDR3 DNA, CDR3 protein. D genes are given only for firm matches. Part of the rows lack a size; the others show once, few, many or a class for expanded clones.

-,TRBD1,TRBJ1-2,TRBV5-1,TGCGCCAGCAGTTTGATCTACACCCGGGACAGGGACGGCTACACCTTC,CASSLIYTRDRDGYTF
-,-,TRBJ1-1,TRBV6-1,TGTGCCAGCAGTGTACCAGGCGCCCTCACTGAAGCTTTCTTT,CASSVPGALTEAFF
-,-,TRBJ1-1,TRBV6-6,TGTGCCAGCAGTTCGGTTTCAAGGGGTAGCACTGAAGCTTTCTTT,CASSSVSRGSTEAFF
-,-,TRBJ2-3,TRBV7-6,TGTGCCAGCAGCTTAGGGGCAGATACGCAGTATTTT,CASSLGADTQYF
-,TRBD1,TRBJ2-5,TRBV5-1,TGCGCCAGCAGCTCCCCAACAGGGGGAGAAGAGACCCAGTACTTC,CASSSPTGGEETQYF
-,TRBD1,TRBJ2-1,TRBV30,TGTGCCTGGAGTACCTCCAGGGGACAGGTGAGCTCCTACAATGAGCAGTTCTTC,CAWSTSRGQVSSYNEQFF
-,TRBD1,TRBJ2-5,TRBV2,TGTGCCAGCAGTCCGACAGGGCAAGAGACCCAGTACTTC,CASSPTGQETQYF
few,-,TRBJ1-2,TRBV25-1,TGTGCCAGCAGTGACGGACAGCCCTTTAGTGGCTACACCTTC,CASSDGQPFSGYTF
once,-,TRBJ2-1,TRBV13,TGTGCCAGCAGCTTAGCCTACAATGAGCAGTTCTTC,CASSLAYNEQFF
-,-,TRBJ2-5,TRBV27,TGTGCCAGCAGTTTATGGGCTAGGAGTGAAGAGACCCAGTACTTC,CASSLWARSEETQYF
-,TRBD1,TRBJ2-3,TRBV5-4,TGTGCCAGCAGCTTAAAATTGACAGGGATCACAGATACGCAGTATTTT,CASSLKLTGITDTQYF
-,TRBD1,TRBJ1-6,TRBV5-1,TGCGCCAGCAGCCTCACAGGGGGTTGGGATTCACCCCTCCACTTT,CASSLTGGWDSPLHF
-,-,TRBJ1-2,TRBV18,TGTGCCAGCTCACCCAGCGACAGTGAGGGCTATGGCTACACCTTC,CASSPSDSEGYGYTF
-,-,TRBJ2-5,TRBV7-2,TGTGCCAGCAGCTCCCCGGGCCGAGAGACCCAGTACTTC,CASSSPGRETQYF
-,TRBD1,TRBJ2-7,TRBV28,TGTGCCAGCAGTTATCGGACAGGGTACTACGAGCAGTACTTC,CASSYRTGYYEQYF
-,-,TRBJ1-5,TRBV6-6,TGTGCCAGCAGCCCTGAAGGGCGTAGCAATCAGCCCCAGCATTTT,CASSPEGRSNQPQHF
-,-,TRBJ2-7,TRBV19,TGTGCCAGTAGTAACAGACACCTCGCCCCCTACGAGCAATACTTC,CASSNRHLAPYEQYF
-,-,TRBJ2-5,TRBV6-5,TGTGCCAGCAGTTACAAGGGGACCCAGTACTTC,CASSYKGTQYF
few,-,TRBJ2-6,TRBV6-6,TGTGCCGGTCGGGAGACCGGGGCCAACGTCCTGACTTTC,CAGRETGANVLTF
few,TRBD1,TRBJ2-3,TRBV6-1,TGTGCCAGCAGCGCTACGTTGACAGGGGCAGATACGCAGTATTTT,CASSATLTGADTQYF
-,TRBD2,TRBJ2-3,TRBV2,TGTGCCAGCAGTGACCGGTCTAGCGGGGGGGAAGGCGCGCAGTATTTT,CASSDRSSGGEGAQYF
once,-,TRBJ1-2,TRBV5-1,TGCGCCAGCAGCTTGGTGCCTGGGGACTATGGCTACACCTTC,CASSLVPGDYGYTF
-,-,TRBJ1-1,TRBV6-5,TGTGCCAGCAGTTACTCGTCGTTATCTGAAGCTTTCTTT,CASSYSSLSEAFF
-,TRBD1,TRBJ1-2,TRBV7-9,TGTGCCAGCACCCCCCAAGGCTCGACAGGGGGCGCAACATACTATGGCTACACCTTC,CASTPQGSTGGATYYGYTF
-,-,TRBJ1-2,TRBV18,TGTGCCAGCTCACCATCAACTGGCAACTATGGCTACACCTTC,CASSPSTGNYGYTF
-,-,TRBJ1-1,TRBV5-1,TGCGCCAGCAGCTCCGGGACTCCTAACACTGAAGCTTTCTTT,CASSSGTPNTEAFF
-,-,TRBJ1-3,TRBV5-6,TGTGCCAGCAATAAGGGATTCTCTGGAAACACCATATATTTT,CASNKGFSGNTIYF
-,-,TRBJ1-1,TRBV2,TGTGCCAGCAGTCGGGAGGGTCGGAACACTGAAGCTTTCTTT,CASSREGRNTEAFF
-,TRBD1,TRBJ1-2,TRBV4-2,TGTGCCAGCAGCTTCCAATCATCGGGACAGGGTTATGGCTACACCTTC,CASSFQSSGQGYGYTF
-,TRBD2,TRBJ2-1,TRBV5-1,TGCGCCAGCAGCTTGTCACTAGCGGGGGGGCCTAATGAGCAGTTCTTC,CASSLSLAGGPNEQFF
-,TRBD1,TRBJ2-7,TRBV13,TGTGCCAGCAGCTCTACGATGGACAGGTTCTCCTACGAGCAGTACTTC,CASSSTMDRFSYEQYF